The 5 T cell receptor beta chains below come from one sample, sequenced in a study of shared clonotypes between healthy human individuals. Using immunoSEQ multiplex PCR, the repertoire was profiled, and TCRdb retains in-frame clones only, with some absent. The sample has a few million clones; approximately 96% are singletons. Sequenced sample: naive CD4+ T cells sorted from blood. Subset: CD45RA+ positively selected. The source of these receptors is a man between 18 and 35 years old in good health.

The chain links TRBV4-1 to TRBJ2-5; TRBD2 matches at 10 bases. The V segment lost 1 base and the J segment 4 bases; nucleotides outside the gene matches: 6. Germline V CDR1 and CDR2: MGHRA, YSYEKL. This CDR3 spans 16 amino acids. This CDR3 reads CASSQVAQRGGETQYF. The CDR3, as DNA: TGCGCCAGCAGCCAAGTAGCGCAGCGGGGGGGAGAGACCCAGTACTTC.

The V and J genes are TRBV6-5 and TRBJ2-2, with 7 positions matching TRBD2. Germline-derived CDR1 and CDR2 are MNHEY and SVGAGI. The CDR3 runs to 13 residues. V dropped 8 bases and J dropped 3; count of bases not matched to a gene: 3. The CDR3: CASRAGDTGELFF. In nucleotides, the CDR3 is TGTGCCAGCCGTGCGGGGGACACCGGGGAGCTGTTTTTT.

The V and J genes are TRBV29-1 and TRBJ2-7, with 11 bases identical to TRBD1. Germline V CDR1 and CDR2: SQVTM, ANQGSEA. V gave up 2 bases and J gave up 6 bases; unmatched junction bases: 9. There are 15 residues in the CDR3. DNA for the CDR3: TGCAGCGTTGAAACCGGGACAGGGGGAGGTGGCGAGCAGTACTTC. The encoded protein is CSVETGTGGGGEQYF.

CDR3 sequence: CASRPQVDYNSPLHF. The CDR3 DNA reads as TGTGCCAGCCGCCCTCAAGTGGACTATAATTCACCCCTCCACTTT. The rearrangement joins TRBV18 to TRBJ1-6, with D unresolved. The CDR3 has 15 residues. Germline V gene sequence: CDR1 KGHSH, CDR2 LQKENI. V gave up 8 bases and J gave up 3 bases, with 14 bases separating them.

V is TRBV28 and J is TRBJ1-5, with D possibly TRBD1 on 5 matching bases. The V end was cut by 1 base, the J end by 2 bases, with 12 bases between. Germline V gene lookup returns CDR1 MDHEN and CDR2 SYDVKM. There are 16 residues in the CDR3. Here the CDR3 DNA reads TGTGCCAGCAGTTTATCGTGGGGCAGGGGCAATCAGCCCCAGCATTTT. This codes for CASSLSWGRGNQPQHF.